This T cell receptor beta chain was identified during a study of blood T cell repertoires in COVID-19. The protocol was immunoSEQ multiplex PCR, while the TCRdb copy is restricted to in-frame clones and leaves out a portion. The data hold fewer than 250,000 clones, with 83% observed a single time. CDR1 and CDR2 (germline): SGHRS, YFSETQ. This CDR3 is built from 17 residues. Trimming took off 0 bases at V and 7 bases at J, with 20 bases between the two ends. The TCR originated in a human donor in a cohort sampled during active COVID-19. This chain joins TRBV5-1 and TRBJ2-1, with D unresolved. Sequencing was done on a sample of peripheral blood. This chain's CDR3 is CASSLARLPDDRNEQFF. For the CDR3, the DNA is TGCGCCAGCAGCTTGGCCCGACTCCCTGATGATCGGAATGAGCAGTTCTTC. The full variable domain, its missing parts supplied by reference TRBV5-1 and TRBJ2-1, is KAGVTQTPRYLIKTRGQQVTLSCSPISGHRSVSWYQQTPGQGLQFLFEYFSETQRNKGNFPGRFSGRQFSNSRSEMNVSTLELGDSALYLCASSLARLPDDRNEQFFGPGTRLTVL.